This T cell receptor (beta chain) was sequenced in a study of technical replicates of blood from a handful of donors. TCRdb's copy holds only in-frame clones and misses some; the assay was immunoSEQ multiplex PCR. This sample has tens of thousands of clones, with 95% to 98% found just once. CDR3 length: 13 residues. J gave up 1 base and V 6 bases, and 2 bases lay outside the gene matches. Germline V gene data show CDR1 as MDHEN and CDR2 as SYDVKM. The sequence was collected from a human donor in good health. The rearrangement uses TRBV28 and TRBJ1-1, with 7 bases fitting TRBD1. Material: T cells isolated from PBMCs. CDR3 DNA sequence: TGTGCCAGCAGACGGACAGGGAACACTGAAGCTTTCTTT. Translation gives CASRRTGNTEAFF.